A single sample is the source of the 31 T cell receptor beta chains below, sequenced in a study of OX40 agonist ivuxolimab in advanced cancers. Library creation used the immunoSEQ multiplex PCR assay. TCRdb holds this immuneACCESS table with in-frame rearrangements only. Some clones are missing; in checked studies, unresolved V genes explain under half, and the rest has no known cause. This sample lists around 110,000 clones; roughly 95% were detected once. Of the sample, around 0.15% falls within the top ten clones. Specimen: CD4+ or CD8+ T cells sorted from blood, collected in a trial of the OX40 agonist ivuxolimab. Receptors originate from an adult with an advanced solid tumor such as melanoma, head and neck, liver or kidney cancer.

J is TRBJ2-7 and V is TRBV6-5, with D possibly TRBD1 on 6 matching bases. The CDR3 is 14 residues long. The V gene's germline CDR1 is MNHEY and CDR2 SVGAGI. Trimming stripped 7 bases from V and 0 bases from J, with 13 bases between. CDR3 sequence (DNA): TGTGCCAGCAATCTTAGGGGACACTCCTACGAGCAGTACTTC. Amino acids: CASNLRGHSYEQYF.

V is TRBV14 and J is TRBJ2-3; 11 bases map to TRBD2. The CDR3 spans 18 residues. Losses at the gene ends were 4 bases for V and 0 bases for J; bases not matched to a gene: 9. The germline gives CDR1 SGHDN, CDR2 FVKESK. DNA for the CDR3: TGTGCCAGCAGCCCGATAGCGGGAGGGCCCTCTAGCACAGATACGCAGTATTTT. The encoded protein is CASSPIAGGPSSTDTQYF.

The rearrangement links TRBV9 to TRBJ1-2, with TRBD1 as a possible D gene (6 bases). Germline CDR1 is SGDLS and CDR2 is YYNGEE. V lost 0 bases and J lost 2, with 11 bases in between. This CDR3 comprises 15 residues. Written as DNA, the CDR3 is TGTGCCAGCAGCGTAGGACGGGGGGCCAACTATGGCTACACCTTC. As protein: CASSVGRGANYGYTF. Together with reference TRBV9 and TRBJ1-2, the CDR3 gives the full variable domain: DSGVTQTPKHLITATGQRVTLRCSPRSGDLSVYWYQQSLDQGLQFLIQYYNGEERAKGNILERFSAQQFPDLHSELNLSSLELGDSALYFCASSVGRGANYGYTFGSGTRLTVV.

The chain combines TRBV10-3 with TRBJ1-5, with 8 nucleotides matching TRBD1. V shed 6 bases, J shed 7 bases, and the junction held 11 bases outside the gene matches. Germline V lookup: CDR1 ENHRY, CDR2 SYGVKD. The CDR3 loop spans 15 amino acids. CDR3 bases: TGTGCCATCAGCGAACAACAGGGGGTCGGCCAGCCCCAGCATTTT. This sequence encodes CAISEQQGVGQPQHF.

The rearrangement links TRBV5-1 to TRBJ2-7; 7 bases are shared with TRBD2. The length of the CDR3 is 14 residues. Germline CDR1 is SGHRS and CDR2 is YFSETQ. V shed 3 bases and J 0 bases; nucleotides not matched to a gene: 3. The CDR3 reads CASSWGGSSYEQYF. As DNA, the CDR3 is TGCGCCAGCAGCTGGGGCGGGAGCTCCTACGAGCAGTACTTC.

This clone was observed a single time. The rearrangement joins TRBV27 to TRBJ2-5, with TRBD1 identical over 7 bases. V was clipped by 5 bases and J by 2 bases; unmatched bases: 14. The germline CDR1 and CDR2 sequences are MNHEY and SMNVEV (reference sequence). The CDR3 loop spans 17 amino acids. Here the CDR3 DNA reads TGTGCCAGCAGTGCGGCGACAGGGTGGTCGTTTCAAGAGACCCAGTACTTC. Translation: CASSAATGWSFQETQYF.

This clone was detected a few times. The chain has TRBV7-8 and TRBJ1-6; the match to TRBD1 covers 7 bases. CDR3 length: 13 residues. Germline loops: CDR1 SGHVS, CDR2 FQNEAQ. J gave up 7 bases and V 3 bases, and 0 bases lay outside the gene matches. The CDR3 sequence is CASSLTGNSPLHF. In DNA, the CDR3 is TGTGCCAGCAGCTTGACAGGGAATTCACCCCTCCACTTT. The full variable domain, its missing parts supplied by reference TRBV7-8 and TRBJ1-6, is GAGVSQSPRYKVAKRGQDVALRCDPISGHVSLFWYQQALGQGPEFLTYFQNEAQLDKSGLPSDRFFAERPEGSVSTLKIQRTQQEDSAVYLCASSLTGNSPLHFGNGTRLTVT.

This chain links TRBV6-5 with TRBJ2-7; D could derive from TRBD1 or TRBD2 (6 bases each). The CDR3 runs to 15 residues. Germline V gene sequence: CDR1 MNHEY, CDR2 SVGAGI. In DNA form, the CDR3 reads TGTGAATTTCCGCACCAACAGGGCGGGGTCTACGAGCAGTACTTC. Its translation: CEFPHQQGGVYEQYF.

The V gene is TRBV5-8, the J gene TRBJ1-5, with TRBD1 identical over 7 bases. V was pared by 4 bases and J by 0 bases, with 4 bases of the junction left unmatched. CDR1 and CDR2 (germline): SGHTS, YDEGEE. CDR3 length: 15 amino acids. Here the CDR3 DNA reads TGTGCCAGCAGCAGGGACAGTCCTAGCAATCAGCCCCAGCATTTT. Its translation is CASSRDSPSNQPQHF.

The chain joins TRBV4-3 to TRBJ1-4, with TRBD1 matching over 8 bases. The CDR3 extends over 18 amino acids. Germline lookup yields CDR1 LGHNA and CDR2 YSLEER. The J segment lost 14 bases and the V segment lost 0 bases, leaving 20 bases of the junction unmatched. CDR3 residues: CASSQDIGWIGQGVFLFF. As DNA, the CDR3 is TGCGCCAGCAGCCAAGATATTGGGTGGATAGGACAGGGTGTCTTTCTGTTTTTT.

This chain connects TRBV29-1 to TRBJ2-1; D may match TRBD1 or TRBD2 (6 bases each). This CDR3 region has 16 residues. Deletions cut 4 bases from V and 0 bases from J, with 16 bases between. Germline assignment: CDR1 SQVTM and CDR2 ANQGSEA. The CDR3 sequence: CSVGAGEGGSYNEQFF. In nucleotides, the CDR3 is TGCAGCGTTGGGGCTGGTGAGGGGGGCTCCTACAATGAGCAGTTCTTC.

This chain uses TRBV5-1 with TRBJ2-2; TRBD1 aligns across 9 bases. From germline, CDR1 is SGHRS and CDR2 YFSETQ. The CDR3 runs to 16 residues. The V gene end was trimmed by 4 bases and the J gene end by 5 bases; junction bases not matched to a gene: 9. In DNA form, the CDR3 reads TGCGCCAGCAGCGCACAGGGGGCGCGAGGGACCGGGGAGCTGTTTTTT. Translating it yields CASSAQGARGTGELFF.

The chain joins TRBV30 to TRBJ2-2, with 7 bases fitting TRBD1. The germline V gene has CDR1 GTSNPN and CDR2 SVGIG (reference sequence). This CDR3 region has 18 residues. Trimming removed 0 bases from V and 4 bases from J; junction bases left unmatched: 14. This CDR3 reads CAWSVARGGSGGTGELFF. The CDR3 nucleotides are TGTGCCTGGAGTGTAGCTCGAGGGGGCTCTGGAGGCACCGGGGAGCTGTTTTTT.

This chain joins TRBV7-8 and TRBJ1-2; D not resolved. The germline V and J ends were trimmed by 1 base and 8 bases, with 20 bases remaining between them. The CDR3 is made up of 16 amino acids. Germline V CDR1 and CDR2: SGHVS, FQNEAQ. For the CDR3, the DNA is TGTGCCAGCAGCTTAGGAAGGGTCATCCCCAAAGACGGCTACACCTTC. Translation gives CASSLGRVIPKDGYTF.

The CDR3 DNA follows: TGTGCCAGCAGCCCGCGAGGGGGCAATGGCGGGGAGCTGTTTTTT. Its protein product is CASSPRGGNGGELFF. The gene calls are TRBV9 and TRBJ2-2, with TRBD1 identical over 7 bases. V lost 4 bases, J lost 7 bases, and 10 bases stayed unmatched. There are 15 residues in the CDR3. In germline, CDR1 is SGDLS, CDR2 YYNGEE.

The chain couples TRBV7-3 to TRBJ1-2; D is uncertain. The CDR3 is 13 residues long. The V end lost 1 base, the J end lost 1 base, and 4 bases lay between the germline ends. Germline-derived CDR1 and CDR2 are SGHTA and FQGTGA. The CDR3 DNA reads as TGTGCCAGCAGCTTAAGACTTAACTATGGCTACACCTTC. Its translation is CASSLRLNYGYTF.

This sequence joins TRBV28 and TRBJ1-1; no firm D call. Germline V gene sequence: CDR1 MDHEN, CDR2 SYDVKM. Trimming cost V 6 bases and J 5 bases, with 16 bases left between them. CDR3 length: 14 amino acids. The CDR3 sequence is CASSPHQVSTEAFF. The CDR3 bases are TGTGCCAGCAGCCCGCATCAGGTTTCGACTGAAGCTTTCTTT.

This chain uses TRBV2 with TRBJ1-5; perhaps TRBD1 as D (5 bases). The CDR3 covers 15 residues. V was shortened by 3 bases and J by 6 bases, with 15 bases between the two germline ends. The germline gives CDR1 SNHLY, CDR2 FYNNEI. In DNA, the CDR3 is TGTGCCAGCAGTGAGTTGAGGCAGGGAACTCAGCCCCAGCATTTT. It encodes CASSELRQGTQPQHF.

J is TRBJ2-7 and V is TRBV28; 12 positions match TRBD2. Germline V lookup: CDR1 MDHEN, CDR2 SYDVKM. After removal of 2 bases from V and 6 bases from J, the junction contained 2 bases not matched to a gene. The CDR3 is 14 amino acids. CDR3 region: CASSLGLAGREQYF. The CDR3 DNA reads TGTGCCAGCAGTTTAGGACTAGCGGGACGCGAGCAGTACTTC.

V gene TRBV6-6 combines with J gene TRBJ2-5; D ambiguous. CDR1 is MNHNY, CDR2 SVGAGI, per germline (reference sequence). This CDR3 has 13 residues. V was trimmed by 5 bases and J by 2 bases, leaving 9 bases between them. CDR3 loop: CASSVAQQETQYF. In DNA, the CDR3 is TGTGCCAGCAGTGTCGCCCAGCAAGAGACCCAGTACTTC.

The chain couples TRBV18 to TRBJ1-6; 9 bases are shared with TRBD1. With 6 bases clipped from V and 7 bases from J, the junction kept 7 bases outside the gene matches. Germline assignment: CDR1 KGHSH and CDR2 LQKENI. CDR3 length: 15 residues. CDR3 nucleotide sequence: TGTGCCAGCTCCTTTGGGACAGGGCCGAATTCACCCCTCCACTTT. Its protein is CASSFGTGPNSPLHF.

The chain employs TRBV27 and TRBJ1-4, with D maybe TRBD1 (5 bases). The CDR3 runs to 13 residues. V lost 7 bases to trimming and J lost 14 bases, with 20 bases between them. Germline V gene sequence: CDR1 MNHEY, CDR2 SMNVEV (reference sequence). The CDR3 sequence is CASTPHEGSSLFF. As DNA, the CDR3 is TGTGCCAGCACCCCGCACGAGGGGTCGTCGCTGTTTTTT.

The rearrangement links TRBV6-5 to TRBJ1-1; 11 nucleotides match TRBD1. The CDR3 has 16 residues. The germline CDR1 and CDR2 sequences are MNHEY and SVGAGI. The V and J ends lost 4 bases and 0 bases, in that order; junction bases with no gene match: 4. CDR3: CASSFGQGAMNTEAFF. The CDR3 DNA is TGTGCCAGCAGTTTCGGACAGGGGGCCATGAACACTGAAGCTTTCTTT.

CDR3 nucleotides: TGTGCCAGCAGCCGGCCCGATCTAGCGGGAGGGCCTTCCTTTGAGCAGTTCTTC. It codes for CASSRPDLAGGPSFEQFF. The J gene is TRBJ2-1, the V gene TRBV7-9; 12 bases are a match to TRBD2. J was trimmed by 9 bases and V by 5 bases; bases with no gene match: 17. CDR3 length: 18 residues. Germline V gives CDR1 SEHNR, CDR2 FQNEAQ (reference sequence).

The J gene is TRBJ1-2, the V gene TRBV7-9, with a tentative D call TRBD1 (6 bases). CDR1 SEHNR and CDR2 FQNEAQ come from the germline V gene (reference sequence). The CDR3 covers 15 residues. The V gene lost 0 bases and the J gene lost 3 bases, with 11 bases spanning the gap. The CDR3 bases are TGTGCCAGCAGCTTAGCATACAGGGCACACTATGGCTACACCTTC. This codes for CASSLAYRAHYGYTF.

As DNA, the CDR3 is TGTGCCAGCAGTGCCCGACAGGGTGCGAGCACTGAAGCTTTCTTT. Its protein product is CASSARQGASTEAFF. This chain joins TRBV6-1 and TRBJ1-1; 7 bases fit TRBD1. This CDR3 spans 15 amino acids. Trimming removed 4 bases from V and 4 bases from J; junction bases left unmatched: 9. The germline CDR1 and CDR2 sequences are MNHNS and SASEGT.

The count of this clone is one. The chain recombines TRBV7-6 with TRBJ2-7; D ambiguous. This CDR3 has 13 residues. Germline CDR1 and CDR2: SGHVS and FNYEAQ. With 1 base removed from V and 7 bases from J, the gap between germline ends came to 11 bases. The CDR3 region is CASSLGTAREQYF. The CDR3 DNA reads TGTGCCAGCAGCTTAGGAACCGCGCGGGAGCAGTACTTC.

The chain carries TRBV7-3 and TRBJ1-1; no reliable D call. Trimming took off 0 bases at V and 1 base at J, with 3 bases between the two ends. The CDR3 has 13 residues. Germline CDR1 and CDR2: SGHTA and FQGTGA. The CDR3 protein is CASSLTRNTEAFF. The CDR3 coding sequence is TGTGCCAGCAGCTTAACCCGGAACACTGAAGCTTTCTTT. The full variable domain, its missing parts supplied by reference TRBV7-3 and TRBJ1-1, is GAGVSQTPSNKVTEKGKYVELRCDPISGHTALYWYRQSLGQGPEFLIYFQGTGAADDSGLPNDRFFAVRPEGSVSTLKIQRTERGDSAVYLCASSLTRNTEAFFGQGTRLTVV.

The CDR3 bases are TGTGCCAGCAGCGTAGTGGCAGCTGAATCTGAAAAACTGTTTTTT. Translation: CASSVVAAESEKLFF. This sequence joins TRBV9 and TRBJ1-4; no definite D call. Per the germline V gene, CDR1 is SGDLS and CDR2 is YYNGEE. The V and J ends lost 0 bases and 7 bases respectively, with 13 bases between them. The CDR3 loop spans 15 amino acids. Variable domain in full (rest from reference TRBV9 and TRBJ1-4): DSGVTQTPKHLITATGQRVTLRCSPRSGDLSVYWYQQSLDQGLQFLIQYYNGEERAKGNILERFSAQQFPDLHSELNLSSLELGDSALYFCASSVVAAESEKLFFGSGTQLSVL.

This clone was counted a single time. The chain recombines TRBV5-4 with TRBJ2-2; tentative D call: TRBD2 (6 bases). V shed 5 bases and J shed 5 bases, with 16 bases lying between them. The CDR3 extends over 15 amino acids. CDR1 SGHNT and CDR2 YYREEE come from the germline V gene (reference sequence). CDR3 bases: TGTGCCAGCAGGACGGGACTCCCGGGAACCGGGGAGCTGTTTTTT. It specifies CASRTGLPGTGELFF.

The chain is built from TRBV15 and TRBJ1-1; 9 bases are shared with TRBD1. The CDR3 length is 16 residues. V shed 2 bases and J 0 bases; nucleotides not matched to a gene: 4. Germline V gives CDR1 LNHNV, CDR2 YYDKDF (reference sequence). The CDR3 DNA is TGTGCCACCAGCAGAAGGGACAGGGCCCTGAACACTGAAGCTTTCTTT. This encodes CATSRRDRALNTEAFF.